The 7 T cell receptor beta chains below all came from one sample that was sequenced in a study of graft-versus-host responses after intestinal transplantation. The antigens for these receptors are not known. Assay: immunoSEQ multiplex PCR; the TCRdb copy retains only in-frame clones and omits some. This table has about 47,000 clones, approximately 95% appearing once. Source: unstimulated CD8+ T cells sorted from spleen or lymph node cells, taken before transplant. The receptors shown here come from a human donor who was the organ donor for an intestinal transplant.

The table lists this clone with a count of one. The rearrangement uses TRBV7-2 and TRBJ2-7; D perhaps matches TRBD2 (6 bases). There are 14 residues in the CDR3. Germline-derived CDR1 and CDR2 are SGHTA and FQGNSA. V gave up 5 bases and J gave up 0 bases, with 11 bases separating them. CDR3 residues: CASSEVSGSYEQYF. The CDR3 bases are TGTGCCAGCAGCGAAGTTAGCGGCTCCTACGAGCAGTACTTC.

This chain joins TRBV2 and TRBJ2-3; no firm D call. CDR3 size: 12 residues. Between the trimmed V and J ends, which lost 2 bases and 10 bases, there was a span of 10 bases. Germline loops: CDR1 SNHLY, CDR2 FYNNEI. CDR3 coding DNA: TGTGCCAGCAGTGAATCGGGTGATGCGCAGTATTTT. Its translation is CASSESGDAQYF.

The J gene is TRBJ2-7, the V gene TRBV7-2; 8 bases are shared with TRBD2. In germline, CDR1 is SGHTA, CDR2 FQGNSA. The CDR3 totals 13 residues. V gave up 5 bases and J gave up 2 bases; unmatched junction bases: 2. The CDR3 reads CASSLSGAYEQYF. The CDR3 coding sequence is TGTGCCAGCAGCCTTAGCGGGGCCTACGAGCAGTACTTC.

The rearrangement joins TRBV7-2 to TRBJ1-1, with 7 bases lining up with TRBD1. The CDR3 length is 14 residues. Germline lookup yields CDR1 SGHTA and CDR2 FQGNSA. V dropped 5 bases and J dropped 3; count of bases not matched to a gene: 6. CDR3 DNA sequence: TGTGCCAGCAGCCCTACAGGGGTTGACACTGAAGCTTTCTTT. This gives the protein CASSPTGVDTEAFF. Combining the CDR3 with reference TRBV7-2 and TRBJ1-1 gives the whole variable domain GAGVSQSPSNKVTEKGKDVELRCDPISGHTALYWYRQSLGQGLEFLIYFQGNSAPDKSGLPSDRFSAERTGGSVSTLTIQRTQQEDSAVYLCASSPTGVDTEAFFGQGTRLTVV.

The CDR3 DNA reads as TGCGCCAGCAGCCAAGATGGGAACACCGGGGAGCTGTTTTTT. It codes for CASSQDGNTGELFF. The rearrangement links TRBV4-1 to TRBJ2-2, with no clear D. CDR1 is MGHRA and CDR2 is YSYEKL in the germline V gene. Trimming left V 0 bases short and J 1 base short, with 3 bases between. The CDR3 contains 14 residues.

The J gene is TRBJ2-1, the V gene TRBV5-1, with TRBD1 matching over 7 bases. The germline V gene encodes CDR1 SGHRS and CDR2 YFSETQ. This CDR3 has 13 residues. The trim removed 3 bases at V and 6 bases at J, leaving 3 bases unmatched. The CDR3: CASSSTGSNEQFF. In DNA form, the CDR3 reads TGCGCCAGCAGCTCGACAGGGTCCAATGAGCAGTTCTTC. Complete variable domain (other parts from reference TRBV5-1 and TRBJ2-1): KAGVTQTPRYLIKTRGQQVTLSCSPISGHRSVSWYQQTPGQGLQFLFEYFSETQRNKGNFPGRFSGRQFSNSRSEMNVSTLELGDSALYLCASSSTGSNEQFFGPGTRLTVL.

J is TRBJ2-5 and V is TRBV4-3, with TRBD2 as a possible D gene (7 bases). CDR3 length equals 15 residues. Germline loops: CDR1 LGHNA, CDR2 YSLEER. V was trimmed by 1 base and J by 5 bases, leaving 14 bases between them. The CDR3 nucleotides are TGCGCCAGCAGCCAAGCGGGGGGCGGTCGGGAGACCCAGTACTTC. This translates into CASSQAGGGRETQYF.